These 17 T cell receptor beta chains were all obtained from the same sample, sequenced in a study of cytomegalovirus exposure and HLA in healthy donors. The PCR contained 60 Vbeta and 13 Jbeta primers. TCRdb's table, derived via immunoSEQ multiplex PCR, lists solely in-frame clones and lacks some. This table has about 180,000 clones, 77% appearing once. Sequencing used PBMCs. These receptors came from a woman aged 25 to 39 in good health and CMV-seropositive.

A note on this clone: One end of the junction is discordant with germline, which a read error may explain. The chain recombines TRBV7-9 with TRBJ2-7, with a possible D match to TRBD2 (6 bases). The germline CDR1 and CDR2 sequences are SEHNR and FQNEAQ (reference sequence). CDR3 length: 15 residues. The CDR3 DNA sequence: TGTGCCAGTAGCTTAAGTATCCCCCGGGGGTACGAGCAGTACTTC. As protein: CASSLSIPRGYEQYF. Together with reference TRBV7-9 and TRBJ2-7, the CDR3 gives the full variable domain: DTGVSQNPRHKITKRGQNVTFRCDPISEHNRLYWYRQTLGQGPEFLTYFQNEAQLEKSRLLSDRFSAERPKGSFSTLEIQRTEQGDSAMYLCASSLSIPRGYEQYFGPGTRLTVT.

In its sample, this clone was seen once. The gene calls are TRBV19 and TRBJ1-1; no clear D gene. The V end was cut by 3 bases, the J end by 8 bases, with 16 bases between. CDR3 length equals 14 residues. The germline V gene has CDR1 LNHDA and CDR2 SQIVND (reference sequence). The CDR3 sequence is CASSISAGVTEAFF. The CDR3 DNA reads TGTGCCAGTAGTATTTCGGCCGGGGTCACCGAAGCTTTCTTT.

A word on this clone: One end of the junction does not line up with germline, which may come from a read error. This chain connects TRBV7-9 to TRBJ2-7; D call uncertain. The CDR3 contains 11 residues. Germline CDR1 is SEHNR and CDR2 is FQNEAQ (reference sequence). CDR3 loop: CSSSPSNEQYF. The CDR3 DNA reads TGTTCCAGCAGCCCAAGCAACGAGCAGTACTTC.

This clone was detected only a few times. The chain links TRBV6-6 to TRBJ2-7; possibly TRBD1 for D (6 bases). Germline CDR1 and CDR2: MNHNY and SVGAGI (reference sequence). CDR3 length equals 14 residues. With 2 bases removed from V and 0 bases from J, the gap between germline ends came to 8 bases. The CDR3 protein is CASSYHRDSYEQYF. CDR3 DNA: TGTGCCAGCAGTTACCACAGGGACTCCTACGAGCAGTACTTC.

The V call is TRBV19, the J call TRBJ2-1; TRBD2 aligns across 12 bases. V lost 5 bases and J lost 0; bases outside the gene matches: 5. CDR1 is LNHDA, CDR2 SQIVND, per germline (reference sequence). The CDR3 is 17 residues long. The CDR3 loop is CASSRLAGDFSYNEQFF. The DNA for the CDR3 is TGTGCCAGTAGTCGACTAGCGGGAGATTTCTCCTACAATGAGCAGTTCTTC. The variable domain in full, with the rest retrieved from reference TRBV19 and TRBJ2-1, is DGGITQSPKYLFRKEGQNVTLSCEQNLNHDAMYWYRQDPGQGLRLIYYSQIVNDFQKGDIAEGYSVSREKKESFPLTVTSAQKNPTAFYLCASSRLAGDFSYNEQFFGPGTRLTVL.

This chain joins TRBV27 and TRBJ2-1, with TRBD2 as a possible D gene (6 bases). Trimming stripped 5 bases from V and 8 bases from J, with 19 bases between. Germline lookup yields CDR1 MNHEY and CDR2 SMNVEV (reference sequence). The CDR3 has 15 amino acids. In nucleotides, the CDR3 is TGTGCCAGCAGTCCCGGGGTAGCGGTATTCCATGAGCAGTTCTTC. Amino acids: CASSPGVAVFHEQFF.

This clone was seen a few times. The chain recombines TRBV28 with TRBJ1-1; 7 nucleotides align to TRBD1. The CDR3 is 15 residues long. Germline V gene data show CDR1 as MDHEN and CDR2 as SYDVKM. After removal of 6 bases from V and 11 bases from J, the junction contained 18 bases not matched to a gene. In DNA form, the CDR3 reads TGTGCCAGCAGCAGCCCGGGACAGCCAATTAAAGTGGCTTTCTTT. It encodes CASSSPGQPIKVAFF. The full variable domain, with the rest looked up from reference TRBV28 and TRBJ1-1, is DVKVTQSSRYLVKRTGEKVFLECVQDMDHENMFWYRQDPGLGLRLIYFSYDVKMKEKGDIPEGYSVSREKKERFSLILESASTNQTSMYLCASSSPGQPIKVAFFGQGTRLTVV.

This clone came up once. The chain combines TRBV7-9 with TRBJ2-1; 8 bases align to TRBD2. The CDR3 is 17 amino acids. Germline CDR1 and CDR2: SEHNR and FQNEAQ (reference sequence). The ends lost 5 bases at V and 8 bases at J; junction bases unmatched: 17. Here the CDR3 DNA reads TGTGCCAGCAGCCAAAGAGGGTCAGCGGGAGTAATCGATGAGCAGTTCTTC. Amino acids: CASSQRGSAGVIDEQFF.

V and J are TRBV11-2 and TRBJ1-2; 11 nucleotides match TRBD1. The V gene's germline CDR1 is SGHAT and CDR2 FQNNGV. CDR3 size: 17 residues. V shed 5 bases and J 8 bases; nucleotides not matched to a gene: 16. DNA of the CDR3: TGTGCCAGCAGCCCCGCGGGAGGACAGGGGGCAATGAGGGGCTACACCTTC. Protein: CASSPAGGQGAMRGYTF.

This clone was seen only once. The J gene is TRBJ2-1, the V gene TRBV7-2, with 11 bases aligning to TRBD2. Germline values: CDR1 SGHTA, CDR2 FQGNSA. This CDR3 spans 19 amino acids. V gave up 1 base and J gave up 3 bases; unmatched junction bases: 11. The CDR3 region is CASSLDSRLAGKLYNEQFF. CDR3 nucleotides: TGTGCCAGCAGCTTAGATTCGAGACTAGCGGGAAAGCTCTACAATGAGCAGTTCTTC.

The genes are TRBV4-1 and TRBJ2-3, with TRBD2 identical over 13 bases. The CDR3 runs 16 residues. Germline CDR1 MGHRA, CDR2 YSYEKL. Losses at the gene ends were 4 bases for V and 3 bases for J; bases not matched to a gene: 4. The CDR3 nucleotides read TGCGCCAGCAGCCGACTAGCGGGAGGTAAAACAGATACGCAGTATTTT. This gives the protein CASSRLAGGKTDTQYF.

The sample holds a few counts of this clone. This specimen includes other DNA sequences encoding the same CDR3. The chain is built from TRBV28 and TRBJ2-1, with 15 bases aligning to TRBD2. The CDR3 length is 16 residues. V lost 4 bases, J lost 6 bases, and 4 bases stayed unmatched. CDR1 and CDR2 (germline): MDHEN, SYDVKM. The CDR3 spells CASSSGLAGGINEQFF. The CDR3 region has the DNA TGTGCCAGCAGTTCCGGACTAGCGGGAGGGATCAATGAGCAGTTCTTC.

This chain joins TRBV2 and TRBJ2-1; 8 bases agree with TRBD2. After removal of 4 bases from V and 6 bases from J, the junction contained 17 bases not matched to a gene. Germline assignment: CDR1 SNHLY and CDR2 FYNNEI. The CDR3 runs 18 residues. DNA for the CDR3: TGTGCCAGCAGTGGATGGATTAGCGGGAATGTAATGGGCAATGAGCAGTTCTTC. Amino acid sequence: CASSGWISGNVMGNEQFF.

Only one count was recorded for this clone. CDR3: CAIRDPSGGFNEQFF. The CDR3 region has the DNA TGTGCCATCAGGGACCCTAGCGGGGGATTCAATGAGCAGTTCTTC. The chain combines TRBV10-3 with TRBJ2-1; 10 bases match TRBD2. This CDR3 comprises 15 residues. Germline V gene sequence: CDR1 ENHRY, CDR2 SYGVKD. The V and J ends lost 6 bases and 6 bases, in that order; junction bases with no gene match: 8.

The chain carries TRBV19 and TRBJ2-7; 10 nucleotides line up with TRBD2. Germline-derived CDR1 and CDR2 are LNHDA and SQIVND (reference sequence). This CDR3 has 14 amino acids. Trimming took 2 bases from V and 3 from J; bases not matched to a gene: 1. The DNA for the CDR3 is TGTGCCAGTAGTATAACTAGCGGGAACTACGAGCAGTACTTC. Residues: CASSITSGNYEQYF.

The chain has TRBV28 and TRBJ1-4; D perhaps matches TRBD1 (6 bases). This CDR3 spans 15 amino acids. The ends were cut back, 6 bases at V and 8 bases at J, with 19 bases in the middle. Germline V CDR1 and CDR2: MDHEN, SYDVKM. CDR3 loop: CASRPPDRPLEKLFF. The DNA for the CDR3 is TGTGCCAGCAGGCCTCCCGACAGGCCCCTGGAAAAACTGTTTTTT.

J is TRBJ2-3 and V is TRBV5-1; 8 positions agree with TRBD2. Trimming at V came to 4 bases and at J to 6 bases, leaving 10 bases not matched to a gene. Germline V CDR1 and CDR2: SGHRS, YFSETQ. The CDR3 is made up of 15 amino acids. The CDR3 reads CASSREGRGVDTQYF. The DNA of the CDR3 is TGCGCCAGCAGCCGGGAGGGACGAGGGGTGGATACGCAGTATTTT.